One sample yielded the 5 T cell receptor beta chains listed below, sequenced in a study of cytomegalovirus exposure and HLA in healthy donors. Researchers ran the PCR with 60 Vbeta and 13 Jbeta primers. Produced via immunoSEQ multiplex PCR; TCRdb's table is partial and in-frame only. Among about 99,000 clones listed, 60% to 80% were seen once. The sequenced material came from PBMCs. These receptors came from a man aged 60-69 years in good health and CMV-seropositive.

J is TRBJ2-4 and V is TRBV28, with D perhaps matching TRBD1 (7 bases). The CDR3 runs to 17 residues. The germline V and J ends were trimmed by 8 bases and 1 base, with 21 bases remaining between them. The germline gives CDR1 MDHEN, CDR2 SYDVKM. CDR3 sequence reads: CASGLGGGVGAKNIQYF. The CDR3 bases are TGTGCCAGCGGCCTAGGAGGGGGCGTGGGGGCCAAAAACATTCAGTACTTC.

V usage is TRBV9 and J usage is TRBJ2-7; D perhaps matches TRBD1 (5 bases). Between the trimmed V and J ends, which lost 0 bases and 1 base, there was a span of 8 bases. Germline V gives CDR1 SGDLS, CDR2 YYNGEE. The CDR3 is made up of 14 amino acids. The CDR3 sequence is CASSVATGSYEQYF. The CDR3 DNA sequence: TGTGCCAGCAGCGTAGCCACAGGTTCCTACGAGCAGTACTTC.

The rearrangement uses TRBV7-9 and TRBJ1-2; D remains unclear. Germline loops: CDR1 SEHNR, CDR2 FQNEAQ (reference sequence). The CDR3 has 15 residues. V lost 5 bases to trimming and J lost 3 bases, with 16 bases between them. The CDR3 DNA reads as TGTGCCAGCAGCCTTCGACGGGATTGGGACTATGGCTACACCTTC. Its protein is CASSLRRDWDYGYTF.

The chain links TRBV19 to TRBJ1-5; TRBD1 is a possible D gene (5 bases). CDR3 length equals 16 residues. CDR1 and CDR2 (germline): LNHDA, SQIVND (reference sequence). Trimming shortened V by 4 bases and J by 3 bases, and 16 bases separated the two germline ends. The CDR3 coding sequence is TGTGCCAGTAGTAGGGGCGGGGGGAGAGACAATCAGCCCCAGCATTTT. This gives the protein CASSRGGGRDNQPQHF.

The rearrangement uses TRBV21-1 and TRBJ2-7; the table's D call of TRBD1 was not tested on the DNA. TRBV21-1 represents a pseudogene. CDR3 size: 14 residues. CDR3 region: CASSSPGQVREQYF. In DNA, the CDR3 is TGTGCCAGCAGCTCCCCGGGACAGGTCCGCGAGCAGTACTTC.